This is a list of T cell receptor beta chains from one sample in a study of T cell repertoires in aging, cancer and after chemotherapy. Via MiXCR, TCRdb re-called the multiplex PCR reads, giving one row per CDR3 protein. The profile shows around 5,800 distinct CDR3 sequences, just under 30% of them singletons. The source material was blood. Receptors were obtained from a human donor in good health. Both conserved end residues are part of each CDR3. A D gene is named only where the DNA matches it firmly. A clone size is listed for some rows: how often the clone was seen (once, few, many), or a class if it is expanded.

abundance	d_gene	v_gene	j_gene	CDR3aa	CDR3nt
medium-sized	TRBD1	TRBV19	TRBJ2-7	CASKGTGAYEQYF	TGTGCCAGTAAGGGGACAGGGGCCTACGAGCAGTACTTC
medium-sized	TRBD1	TRBV19	TRBJ1-2	CASSIRDRGNYGYTF	TGTGCCAGTAGTATTCGGGACAGGGGGAACTATGGCTACACCTTC
.	TRBD2	TRBV5-1	TRBJ2-5	CASSREGETQYF	TGCGCCAGCTCGCGGGAGGGAGAGACCCAGTACTTC
.	TRBD1	TRBV6-2/TRBV6-3	TRBJ1-2	CAAGTGANYGYTF	TGTGCTGCTGGGACAGGAGCTAACTATGGCTACACCTTC
few	TRBD2	TRBV10-3	TRBJ2-5	CAISSGSGETQYF	TGTGCCATCAGTAGTGGTAGCGGGGAGACCCAGTACTTC
medium-sized	.	TRBV15	TRBJ2-1	CATSSPGGIGEQFF	TGTGCCACCAGCAGCCCAGGCGGGATAGGCGAGCAGTTCTTC
.	TRBD1	TRBV4-2	TRBJ1-4	CASSQPQGANEKLFF	TGTGCCAGCAGCCAGCCGCAGGGGGCTAATGAAAAACTGTTTTTT
.	.	TRBV7-2	TRBJ2-3	CASSLRGAHGTDTQYF	TGTGCCAGCAGCCTTCGGGGGGCTCATGGCACAGATACGCAGTATTTT
.	TRBD1	TRBV27	TRBJ2-7	CASSYQGVSYEQYF	TGTGCCAGCAGTTACCAGGGGGTCTCCTACGAGCAGTACTTC
.	.	TRBV5-1	TRBJ2-3	CASSVTTVDTQYF	TGCGCCAGCAGCGTAACCACCGTAGATACGCAGTATTTT
medium-sized	TRBD2	TRBV11-3	TRBJ2-1	CASSFRTSGGADEQFF	TGTGCCAGCAGCTTCCGGACTAGCGGGGGGGCTGATGAGCAGTTCTTC
.	TRBD2	TRBV7-2	TRBJ2-5	CASSEAAGGGKTQYF	TGTGCCAGCAGCGAGGCGGCGGGGGGGGGCAAGACCCAGTACTTC
.	TRBD1	TRBV19	TRBJ2-3	CASSRQGRRRDTQYF	TGTGCCAGTAGTCGACAGGGAAGGCGACGAGATACGCAGTATTTT
few	TRBD1	TRBV10-1	TRBJ2-4	CASSDEPFQGARTKNIQYF	TGCGCCAGCAGTGATGAGCCGTTCCAGGGGGCGCGAACCAAAAACATTCAGTACTTC
.	.	TRBV5-5	TRBJ2-3	CASSSEGTQRQYF	TGTGCCAGCAGCTCCGAGGGGACTCAAAGGCAGTATTTT
medium-sized	.	TRBV5-5	TRBJ2-2	CASSLVRGSNTGELFF	TGTGCCAGCAGCTTGGTAAGAGGCTCGAACACCGGGGAGCTGTTTTTT
medium-sized	TRBD1	TRBV30	TRBJ1-2	CAWQQGAGGYTF	TGTGCCTGGCAACAGGGGGCGGGTGGCTACACCTTC
few	.	TRBV12-3/TRBV12-4	TRBJ1-2	CASRGLDYGYTF	TGTGCCAGCCGGGGACTGGACTATGGCTACACCTTC
.	.	TRBV6-5	TRBJ1-1	CASSEDAHTEAFF	TGTGCCAGCAGTGAAGATGCACACACTGAAGCTTTCTTT
few	TRBD2	TRBV5-4	TRBJ2-5	CASSLLGGRETQYF	TGTGCCAGCAGCTTGTTGGGAGGGCGGGAGACCCAGTACTTC
medium-sized	TRBD2	TRBV6-2/TRBV6-3	TRBJ2-7	CASSSRLADSSYEQYF	TGTGCCAGCAGTTCACGACTAGCGGATAGCTCCTACGAGCAGTACTTC
.	TRBD1	TRBV20-1	TRBJ1-2	CSADRGTENYGYTF	TGCAGTGCCGATCGAGGGACAGAAAACTATGGCTACACCTTC
medium-sized	.	TRBV6-5	TRBJ1-6	CATQTVNNSPLHF	TGTGCCACTCAGACAGTGAATAATTCACCCCTCCACTTT
.	TRBD2	TRBV5-6	TRBJ2-1	CASSSSGGANEQFF	TGCGCCAGCAGCTCTAGCGGGGGGGCAAATGAGCAGTTCTTC
few	.	TRBV7-5	TRBJ2-3	CISVPVGLAGEADTQYF	.
few	.	TRBV6-5	TRBJ1-2	CASRSPGLSNYGYTF	TGTGCCAGCAGGTCCCCGGGCCTCTCTAACTATGGCTACACCTTC